These 11 T cell receptor beta chains were all obtained from the same sample, sequenced in a study of regulatory T cells in long-lasting Graves disease. According to the study, TCR beta libraries were built with iRepertoire HTBI primers and CDR3-region Arm-PCR. A single record per CDR3 protein comes from TCRdb applying MiXCR to the multiplex PCR reads. The sample gives about 450,000 distinct CDR3 sequences, about 15% of which show up once; about 10% is in the top ten. The time point: newly diagnosed GD, antithyroid drugs for less than 3 months. PBMCs were the source of the RNA used for TCR sequencing. The same data also contributed to another study, on T cells in Graves' hyperthyroidism and ophthalmopathy.

This specimen consisted of peripheral blood mononuclear cells (PBMCs), obtained at new diagnosis, from a patient treated with antithyroid drugs. The source is a woman aged 25 to 39 with Graves disease.

This clonotype was detected a few times. The V and J genes are TRBV11-2 and TRBJ2-7; TRBD2 agrees at 10 bases. The germline gives CDR1 SGHAT, CDR2 FQNNGV. The CDR3 extends over 19 amino acids. The V segment lost 2 bases and the J segment 2 bases; nucleotides outside the gene matches: 15. The CDR3 DNA reads TGTGCCAGCAGCTTAAATATTGGTAGGGGGACTAGCGAGACCTACGAGCAGTACTTC. It translates to CASSLNIGRGTSETYEQYF.

The CDR3 bases are TGTGCCAGCGGCCCTGGGGTCACAGATACGCAGTATTTT. Translating it yields CASGPGVTDTQYF. J is TRBJ2-3 and V is TRBV7-9; D unresolved. The length of the CDR3 is 13 residues. Trimming took 8 bases from V and 2 from J, leaving 11 bases between them. Germline V gene data show CDR1 as SEHNR and CDR2 as FQNEAQ (reference sequence). Full variable domain (missing parts from reference TRBV7-9 and TRBJ2-3): DTGVSQNPRHKITKRGQNVTFRCDPISEHNRLYWYRQTLGQGPEFLTYFQNEAQLEKSRLLSDRFSAERPKGSFSTLEIQRTEQGDSAMYLCASGPGVTDTQYFGPGTRLTVL.

The table lists this clonotype with many counts. This chain links TRBV28 with TRBJ2-7, with no clear D. The CDR3 has 13 amino acids. Germline V gene lookup returns CDR1 MDHEN and CDR2 SYDVKM. V lost 11 bases to trimming and J lost 3 bases, with 17 bases between them. The CDR3 nucleotides read TGTGCCCACTTGGGCGTCGGGCGCTACGAGCAGTACTTC. Protein product: CAHLGVGRYEQYF.

This clonotype was observed at least ten times. This chain joins TRBV3-1 and TRBJ2-1, with 11 bases identical to TRBD2. Germline CDR1 and CDR2: LGHDT and YNNKEL (reference sequence). V was pared by 1 base and J by 10 bases, with 9 bases of the junction left unmatched. This CDR3 is built from 16 residues. The CDR3 region has the DNA TGTGCCAGCAGCCAAGTAGTTACTAGCGGGAGTGGAGAGCAGTTCTTC. It encodes CASSQVVTSGSGEQFF.

This clonotype has only a few counts. This chain joins TRBV7-6 and TRBJ2-7; 8 bases are shared with TRBD2. Germline loops: CDR1 SGHVS, CDR2 FNYEAQ. The CDR3 consists of 16 residues. V gave up 2 bases and J gave up 4 bases; unmatched junction bases: 10. CDR3 in amino acids: CASSLSTAASGYEQYF. The CDR3 region has the DNA TGTGCCAGCAGCTTATCAACGGCGGCTAGCGGGTACGAGCAGTACTTC.

This clonotype was found many times. The chain has TRBV2 and TRBJ2-1, with TRBD2 as a possible D gene (5 bases). Trimming left V 6 bases short and J 3 bases short, with 9 bases between. The CDR3 runs to 13 residues. Germline CDR1 reads SNHLY; CDR2 reads FYNNEI. The chain's CDR3 is CASSEGFYNEQFF. DNA of the CDR3: TGTGCCAGCAGCGAGGGATTCTACAATGAGCAGTTCTTC. The whole variable domain, filled in from reference TRBV2 and TRBJ2-1, reads EPEVTQTPSHQVTQMGQEVILRCVPISNHLYFYWYRQILGQKVEFLVSFYNNEISEKSEIFDDQFSVERPDGSNFTLKIRSTKLEDSAMYFCASSEGFYNEQFFGPGTRLTVL.

DNA of the CDR3: TGTGCCAGCAGCCCCCGGAGGCAGAATGAAAAACTGTTTTTT. Translation: CASSPRRQNEKLFF. This rearrangement joins TRBV7-2 to TRBJ1-4, with D unresolved. This CDR3 contains 14 residues. The V end was cut by 5 bases, the J end by 5 bases, with 12 bases between. Germline CDR1 and CDR2: SGHTA and FQGNSA.

The rearrangement links TRBV20-1 to TRBJ2-3; TRBD2 matches 8 bases. The CDR3 is 17 amino acids. With V trimmed by 3 bases and J by 4 bases, 15 bases remained unmatched. The germline gives CDR1 DFQATT, CDR2 SNEGSKA (reference sequence). CDR3 in amino acids: CSASPGLVPGPPDTQYF. In nucleotides, the CDR3 is TGCAGTGCTAGTCCGGGACTAGTGCCGGGCCCCCCAGATACGCAGTATTTT.

This clonotype was picked up a small number of times. V and J are TRBV10-2 and TRBJ2-3; 7 bases are a match to TRBD1. J gave up 2 bases and V 1 base, and 3 bases lay outside the gene matches. This CDR3 comprises 15 residues. Per germline, CDR1 WSHSY and CDR2 SAAADI. CDR3 sequence (DNA): TGCGCCAGCAGTGAGTGGGGGACAGCCACAGATACGCAGTATTTT. It specifies CASSEWGTATDTQYF.

This clonotype has at least ten counts. V is TRBV5-5 and J is TRBJ2-1, with D tentatively TRBD2 (6 bases). V was pared by 0 bases and J by 5 bases, with 15 bases between. CDR3 length equals 16 residues. From germline, CDR1 is SGHKS and CDR2 YYEKEE (reference sequence). CDR3 region: CASSLGVRGENNEQFF. DNA of the CDR3: TGTGCCAGCAGCTTGGGAGTTCGCGGGGAAAACAATGAGCAGTTCTTC.

The chain combines TRBV20-1 with TRBJ1-4; no reliable D call. With 1 base removed from V and 4 bases from J, the gap between germline ends came to 4 bases. Germline loops: CDR1 DFQATT, CDR2 SNEGSKA (reference sequence). CDR3 length: 12 amino acids. CDR3 in amino acids: CSARVGNEKLFF. The CDR3 coding sequence is TGCAGTGCTAGAGTGGGTAATGAAAAACTGTTTTTT.